A single sample gave rise to the 18 T cell receptor beta chains below, sequenced in a study of cytomegalovirus exposure and HLA in healthy donors (dated by TCRdb to between 2016 and 2019). Libraries were constructed by the immunoSEQ multiplex PCR assay. The multiplex PCR relied on a mix of 60 forward primers for TCR Vbeta segments and 13 reverse primers for TCR Jbeta segments. In TCRdb, the immuneACCESS table is reduced to in-frame sequences with V and J assigned. These tables do not hold every clone; where another copy was compared, an unresolved V gene accounts for under half, and the others remain unexplained. Recorded for this sample are hundreds of thousands of clones; around 76% of them occurred a single time. 4.5% to 7% of the sample is in the top ten clones. Input material: PBMCs. Receptor source: a man in his forties or fifties in good health and CMV-seropositive.

The V gene is TRBV6-5, the J gene TRBJ1-2; weak D call: TRBD1 (6 bases). CDR1 is MNHEY and CDR2 is SVGAGI in the germline V gene. The CDR3 spans 13 residues. Trimming took off 6 bases at V and 1 base at J, with 9 bases between the two ends. The CDR3 DNA is TGTGCCAGCAGCAAGGACAGTAACTATGGCTACACCTTC. It encodes CASSKDSNYGYTF.

This clone is a singleton in its sample. The gene calls are TRBV18 and TRBJ1-5; 7 bases map to TRBD1. The germline CDR1 and CDR2 sequences are KGHSH and LQKENI. V lost 3 bases and J lost 5; bases outside the gene matches: 13. The CDR3 covers 17 residues. CDR3 sequence (DNA): TGTGCCAGCTCACCTAATATCGGGAAGGGGGCGGATCAGCCCCAGCATTTT. As protein: CASSPNIGKGADQPQHF.

The rearrangement links TRBV6-1 to TRBJ2-7; D is possibly TRBD1 (5 bases). V was trimmed by 9 bases and J by 3 bases, leaving 12 bases between them. CDR3 length equals 12 residues. Germline V gene lookup returns CDR1 MNHNS and CDR2 SASEGT. DNA of the CDR3: TGTGCCAGTGGGGCTGAATACTACGAGCAGTACGTC. Translation: CASGAEYYEQYV.

This chain connects TRBV5-1 to TRBJ2-5; D may be TRBD1 (6 bases). CDR3 size: 14 residues. Trimming removed 4 bases at V and 1 base at J, with 11 bases between. Germline CDR1 SGHRS, CDR2 YFSETQ. Written as DNA, the CDR3 is TGCGCCAGCAGCGATACAGGGATCCAAGAGACCCAGTACTTC. It codes for CASSDTGIQETQYF.

This chain links TRBV4-2 with TRBJ1-3, with a weak D call TRBD1 (6 bases). V lost 4 bases to trimming and J lost 2 bases, with 15 bases between them. The CDR3 covers 16 residues. Germline CDR1 LGHNA, CDR2 YNFKEQ. CDR3 amino acids: CASSLSTGSTGNTIYF. In DNA, the CDR3 is TGTGCCAGCAGCCTCAGCACAGGGTCCACTGGAAACACCATATATTTT.

This clone has a single count. This chain links TRBV11-2 with TRBJ2-1; D is uncertain. The CDR3 has 14 amino acids. Looked up from germline, CDR1 is SGHAT and CDR2 is FQNNGV. V dropped 3 bases and J dropped 5 bases, with 11 bases sitting between them. The CDR3 DNA reads TGTGCCAGCAGCTTGACCACTACCCACAATGAGCAGTTCTTC. Translating gives CASSLTTTHNEQFF. The variable domain in full, with the rest retrieved from reference TRBV11-2 and TRBJ2-1, is EAGVAQSPRYKIIEKRQSVAFWCNPISGHATLYWYQQILGQGPKLLIQFQNNGVVDDSQLPKDRFSAERLKGVDSTLKIQPAKLEDSAVYLCASSLTTTHNEQFFGPGTRLTVL.

This chain connects TRBV7-9 to TRBJ1-1; D call uncertain. This CDR3 spans 12 amino acids. The V gene's germline CDR1 is SEHNR and CDR2 FQNEAQ (reference sequence). V dropped 4 bases and J dropped 6 bases, with 9 bases sitting between them. CDR3 nucleotides: TGTGCCAGCAGCTCTCGAGTACCTGAAGCTTTCTTT. It translates to CASSSRVPEAFF. The whole variable domain, filled in from reference TRBV7-9 and TRBJ1-1, reads DTGVSQNPRHKITKRGQNVTFRCDPISEHNRLYWYRQTLGQGPEFLTYFQNEAQLEKSRLLSDRFSAERPKGSFSTLEIQRTEQGDSAMYLCASSSRVPEAFFGQGTRLTVV.

This chain uses TRBV4-1 with TRBJ2-4, with TRBD1 matching over 9 bases. Germline-derived CDR1 and CDR2 are MGHRA and YSYEKL. Trimming removed 4 bases from V and 7 bases from J; junction bases left unmatched: 2. CDR3 length: 13 residues. The CDR3 bases are TGCGCCAGCAGCCTAGACAGGGGGAACATTCAGTACTTC. It yields the protein CASSLDRGNIQYF.

This clone has only a few counts. This chain connects TRBV6-1 to TRBJ1-3, with 7 bases that match TRBD1. Germline V CDR1 and CDR2: MNHNS, SASEGT. J lost 4 bases, V lost 4 bases, and 7 bases had no gene match. CDR3 length equals 15 residues. CDR3 sequence (DNA): TGTGCCAGCAGTGTCCAAGGGACAGCCGGAAACACCATATATTTT. Its translation is CASSVQGTAGNTIYF.

The V gene is TRBV7-8, the J gene TRBJ2-1; 13 bases align to TRBD2. V dropped 5 bases and J dropped 4; count of bases not matched to a gene: 5. The V gene's germline CDR1 is SGHVS and CDR2 FQNEAQ. This CDR3 has 16 residues. CDR3 sequence reads: CASSPGTSGMYNEQFF. The DNA of the CDR3 is TGTGCCAGCAGCCCGGGGACTAGCGGGATGTACAATGAGCAGTTCTTC.

J is TRBJ1-1 and V is TRBV5-1, with D tentatively TRBD1 (6 bases). The CDR3 runs 11 residues. The germline gives CDR1 SGHRS, CDR2 YFSETQ. V was trimmed by 4 bases and J by 7 bases, leaving 8 bases between them. The CDR3 spells CASSADSEAFF. The CDR3 nucleotides are TGCGCCAGCAGCGCGGACAGTGAAGCTTTCTTT. Based on the CDR3 plus reference TRBV5-1 and TRBJ1-1, the full variable domain is KAGVTQTPRYLIKTRGQQVTLSCSPISGHRSVSWYQQTPGQGLQFLFEYFSETQRNKGNFPGRFSGRQFSNSRSEMNVSTLELGDSALYLCASSADSEAFFGQGTRLTVV.

The CDR3 DNA is TGTGCCAGCAGTGGACAGCGGGTTTCCTACGAGCAGTACTTC. Its translation: CASSGQRVSYEQYF. The chain couples TRBV2 to TRBJ2-7, with D tentatively TRBD2 (6 bases). CDR1 is SNHLY, CDR2 FYNNEI, per germline. Trimming cost V 4 bases and J 1 base, with 11 bases left between them. The length of the CDR3 is 14 residues.

This chain uses TRBV19 with TRBJ2-2, with TRBD1 as a possible D gene (5 bases). The CDR3 contains 14 residues. Per the germline V gene, CDR1 is LNHDA and CDR2 is SQIVND (reference sequence). V was trimmed by 3 bases and J by 4 bases, leaving 9 bases between them. The CDR3 DNA is TGTGCCAGTAGTATCAAGGACACCACCGGGGAGCTGTTTTTT. Its translation: CASSIKDTTGELFF.

Of note for this clone: The junction shows a germline mismatch at one end, possibly a read error. The chain combines TRBV4-2 with TRBJ2-1; D remains ambiguous. Germline-derived CDR1 and CDR2 are LGHNA and YNFKEQ. The CDR3 has 14 amino acids. This CDR3 reads CASSSATRYTEQFF. Here the CDR3 DNA reads TGTGCCAGCAGCTCCGCGACTCGCTACACTGAGCAGTTCTTC.

The rearrangement uses TRBV6-5 and TRBJ2-1; TRBD1 is a possible D gene (6 bases). Trimming removed 5 bases at V and 5 bases at J, with 13 bases between. The CDR3 runs 14 residues. Germline loops: CDR1 MNHEY, CDR2 SVGAGI. CDR3 sequence: CASSPGQQHNEQFF. The CDR3 bases are TGTGCCAGCAGTCCCGGACAGCAACACAATGAGCAGTTCTTC.

The chain couples TRBV25-1 to TRBJ2-2; 9 bases align to TRBD1. The CDR3 runs 15 residues. V shed 8 bases, J shed 4 bases, and the junction held 8 bases outside the gene matches. Germline V CDR1 and CDR2: MGHDK, SYGVNS. Written as DNA, the CDR3 is TGTGCCAGCGGTTGGACAGGGGTGGCCACCGGGGAGCTGTTTTTT. It is translated as CASGWTGVATGELFF. Using reference TRBV25-1 and TRBJ2-2 for the parts outside the CDR3, the full variable domain is EADIYQTPRYLVIGTGKKITLECSQTMGHDKMYWYQQDPGMELHLIHYSYGVNSTEKGDLSSESTVSRIRTEHFPLTLESARPSHTSQYLCASGWTGVATGELFFGEGSRLTVL.

The V and J genes are TRBV27 and TRBJ1-2; D remains ambiguous. Germline values: CDR1 MNHEY, CDR2 SMNVEV (reference sequence). The V end was cut by 1 base, the J end by 4 bases, with 13 bases between. The CDR3 is 15 amino acids. In DNA form, the CDR3 reads TGTGCCAGCAGTTTATTAGCGGGAGCCTCCTATGGCTACACCTTC. Its protein product is CASSLLAGASYGYTF.

V is TRBV5-1 and J is TRBJ2-1; 14 bases are shared with TRBD2. V trimming: 3 bases; J trimming: 6 bases; junction bases outside the gene matches: 2. The germline V gene encodes CDR1 SGHRS and CDR2 YFSETQ. The CDR3 extends over 15 amino acids. The CDR3: CASSSGLAGGNEQFF. The DNA of the CDR3 is TGCGCCAGCAGCTCAGGACTAGCGGGAGGCAATGAGCAGTTCTTC. Supplemented by reference TRBV5-1 and TRBJ2-1, the full variable domain reads KAGVTQTPRYLIKTRGQQVTLSCSPISGHRSVSWYQQTPGQGLQFLFEYFSETQRNKGNFPGRFSGRQFSNSRSEMNVSTLELGDSALYLCASSSGLAGGNEQFFGPGTRLTVL.